This section outlines one TCR beta chain sequence together with its context. The V gene's germline CDR1 is SQVTM and CDR2 ANQGSEA. The CDR3 is made up of 13 amino acids. V dropped 7 bases and J dropped 6; count of bases not matched to a gene: 8. The data derive from a study of blood T cell repertoires in COVID-19. Overall study: Samples came from the United States, Italy and Spain, spanning acute and convalescent COVID-19.

This table comes from immunoSEQ multiplex PCR, and its TCRdb copy is limited to in-frame clones, with some not included. Among more than 85,000 clones listed, roughly 75% were seen once. The sequence was collected from a woman between 50 and 59 years old with acute or convalescent COVID-19. The sequenced sample was peripheral blood. The chain carries TRBV29-1 and TRBJ2-1; TRBD2 aligns across 8 bases. The CDR3 is CSGSGTRFNEQFF. The CDR3 region has the DNA TGCAGCGGATCCGGGACTAGATTCAATGAGCAGTTCTTC.